Following are 14 T cell receptor beta chains from one sample sequenced in a study of blood T cell repertoires in COVID-19. TCRdb's copy holds only in-frame clones and misses some; the assay was immunoSEQ multiplex PCR. Among a few hundred thousand clones listed, roughly 87% were seen once. Sequencing input: peripheral blood. All receptors come from a man aged 18 to 30 with active or convalescent COVID-19.

In nucleotides, the CDR3 is TGTGCCAGCAGCGCCCGGACGGGACTAGGGGATACGCAGTATTTT. The encoded protein is CASSARTGLGDTQYF. The chain recombines TRBV9 with TRBJ2-3; 8 nucleotides agree with TRBD2. Unmatched junction bases numbered 9, after V lost 3 bases and J lost 6 bases. Germline lookup yields CDR1 SGDLS and CDR2 YYNGEE. This CDR3 is built from 15 residues. Looking up the rest from reference TRBV9 and TRBJ2-3 gives the full variable domain: DSGVTQTPKHLITATGQRVTLRCSPRSGDLSVYWYQQSLDQGLQFLIQYYNGEERAKGNILERFSAQQFPDLHSELNLSSLELGDSALYFCASSARTGLGDTQYFGPGTRLTVL.

The chain links TRBV4-3 to TRBJ1-3; D call uncertain. Looked up from germline, CDR1 is LGHNA and CDR2 is YSLEER. The CDR3 has 15 amino acids. The V gene lost 3 bases and the J gene lost 1 base, with 10 bases spanning the gap. Written as DNA, the CDR3 is TGCGCCAGCAGCCAGAGTAACCCTTCTGGAAACACCATATATTTT. Its translation: CASSQSNPSGNTIYF.

This sequence joins TRBV5-1 and TRBJ1-1; the D gene is possibly TRBD1 (6 bases). Germline CDR1 is SGHRS and CDR2 is YFSETQ. The CDR3 extends over 13 amino acids. Trimming removed 0 bases at V and 3 bases at J, with 6 bases between. This CDR3 reads CASSLGTDTEAFF. In DNA, the CDR3 is TGCGCCAGCAGCTTGGGGACAGACACTGAAGCTTTCTTT.

The chain recombines TRBV7-3 with TRBJ2-3; 7 bases fit TRBD2. CDR3 length equals 15 residues. The junction had 7 bases not matched to a gene; V was cut back by 3 bases and J by 4 bases. Germline CDR1 is SGHTA and CDR2 is FQGTGA. The CDR3 reads CASSFHAGDPDTQYF. CDR3 nucleotides: TGTGCCAGCAGCTTTCATGCGGGGGACCCAGATACGCAGTATTTT.

The rearrangement uses TRBV14 and TRBJ2-7, with a possible D match to TRBD1 (5 bases). CDR3 length equals 16 residues. Germline V lookup: CDR1 SGHDN, CDR2 FVKESK. Trimming removed 0 bases from V and 3 bases from J, with 15 bases in between. The CDR3 spells CASSQDQAGLYYEQYF. The CDR3 bases are TGTGCCAGCAGCCAAGATCAGGCAGGGCTTTACTACGAGCAGTACTTC.

This rearrangement joins TRBV2 to TRBJ2-7, with TRBD1 matching over 7 bases. This CDR3 has 15 amino acids. Germline V gene sequence: CDR1 SNHLY, CDR2 FYNNEI. Trimming removed 3 bases from V and 5 bases from J; junction bases left unmatched: 10. CDR3 loop: CASSDMTGQLDEQYF. CDR3 nucleotides: TGTGCCAGCAGTGATATGACGGGACAGTTAGACGAGCAGTACTTC.

V gene TRBV29-1 combines with J gene TRBJ2-7, with 7 bases that match TRBD1. Germline V gene data show CDR1 as SQVTM and CDR2 as ANQGSEA. The CDR3 loop spans 16 amino acids. The V gene end was trimmed by 2 bases and the J gene end by 2 bases; junction bases not matched to a gene: 12. CDR3 amino acids: CSVEIGMGQLPYEQYF. CDR3 nucleotide sequence: TGCAGCGTTGAAATTGGTATGGGACAGCTACCCTACGAGCAGTACTTC.

V usage is TRBV2 and J usage is TRBJ1-5, with TRBD1 matching 8 bases. Trimming cost V 6 bases and J 4 bases; bases outside gene matches: 5. This CDR3 is 14 amino acids long. CDR1 and CDR2 from the germline V gene are SNHLY and FYNNEI. CDR3 residues: CASSWTGRNQPQHF. In DNA form, the CDR3 reads TGTGCCAGCAGCTGGACAGGGAGGAATCAGCCCCAGCATTTT.

The chain couples TRBV18 to TRBJ2-7, with D maybe TRBD2 (6 bases). Trimming removed 0 bases at V and 4 bases at J, with 19 bases between. The CDR3 length is 17 residues. CDR1 and CDR2 from the germline V gene are KGHSH and LQKENI. The DNA of the CDR3 is TGTGCCAGCTCACCACCCCTCCGGGGGAGGCAGATTTACGAGCAGTACTTC. Amino acids: CASSPPLRGRQIYEQYF.

The chain joins TRBV12-5 to TRBJ2-3; 11 bases map to TRBD1. Germline V gene data show CDR1 as LGHNT and CDR2 as FRNRAP. V lost 5 bases to trimming and J lost 7 bases; unmatched junction nucleotides: 8. The CDR3 loop spans 15 amino acids. CDR3: CASGTGQGEINTQYF. DNA of the CDR3: TGTGCTAGTGGTACGGGACAGGGGGAAATAAATACGCAGTATTTT.

Concerning this clone itself: Other DNA variants within this sample encode the same CDR3. V is TRBV3-1 (or the pseudogene TRBV3-2) and J is TRBJ2-1; tentative D call: TRBD2 (7 bases). In germline, CDR1 is LGHDT, CDR2 YNNKEL (reference sequence). Trimming stripped 3 bases from V and 4 bases from J, with 13 bases between. The CDR3 covers 15 residues. CDR3 amino acids: CASSQRGGSYNEQFF. The CDR3, as DNA: TGTGCCAGCAGCCAGAGGGGGGGCAGTTACAATGAGCAGTTCTTC.

This chain joins TRBV27 and TRBJ1-3; tentatively, D is TRBD1 (5 bases). The CDR3 runs 15 residues. CDR1 and CDR2 (germline): MNHEY, SMNVEV (reference sequence). V gave up 5 bases and J gave up 1 base, with 12 bases separating them. CDR3 coding DNA: TGTGCCAGCAGTCTACCGGGACTTTCTGGAAACACCATATATTTT. This codes for CASSLPGLSGNTIYF.

This chain joins TRBV15 and TRBJ2-7; possible D gene TRBD2, 5 bases. CDR3 size: 13 residues. V shed 0 bases and J shed 3 bases, with 6 bases lying between them. Germline CDR1 LNHNV, CDR2 YYDKDF (reference sequence). The CDR3 spells CATSRERDYEQYF. In nucleotides, the CDR3 is TGTGCCACCAGCAGAGAGAGGGACTACGAGCAGTACTTC. Drawing the rest from reference TRBV15 and TRBJ2-7, the complete variable domain is DAMVIQNPRYQVTQFGKPVTLSCSQTLNHNVMYWYQQKSSQAPKLLFHYYDKDFNNEADTPDNFQSRRPNTSFCFLDIRSPGLGDTAMYLCATSRERDYEQYFGPGTRLTVT.

The genes are TRBV7-2 and TRBJ1-2, with 9 positions matching TRBD1. Germline lookup yields CDR1 SGHTA and CDR2 FQGNSA. This CDR3 has 14 residues. V gave up 5 bases and J gave up 8 bases; unmatched junction bases: 9. CDR3 in DNA: TGTGCCAGCAGCACACAACAGGGGGCTGGAGGCTACACCTTC. This translates into CASSTQQGAGGYTF.